Listed below are T cell receptor beta chains from one sample, sequenced in a study of technical replicates of blood from several donors. TCRdb's table, derived via immunoSEQ multiplex PCR, lists solely in-frame clones and lacks some. This sample has around 70,000 clones, with just over 90% found just once. Sequenced material: T cells isolated from PBMCs. These TCRs come from a human donor in good health. CDR3s include the opening cysteine and the closing phenylalanine or tryptophan. The order of the fields is CDR3 protein, CDR3 DNA, clone size, V gene, D gene, J gene. A D gene is named only where the DNA matches it firmly. Not every row has a clone size; where given, it reads once, few, many or a size class.

CDR3 protein: CATSVGGSREQYF
CDR3 DNA: TGTGCCACCTCGGTGGGGGGGTCGAGGGAGCAGTACTTC
clone size: -
V gene: TRBV14
D gene: TRBD2
J gene: TRBJ2-7

CDR3 protein: CASGGPGQNNNEQFF
CDR3 DNA: TGTGCCAGCGGGGGTCCGGGACAGAACAACAATGAGCAGTTCTTC
clone size: -
V gene: TRBV6-5
D gene: TRBD1
J gene: TRBJ2-1

CDR3 protein: CASSQASGLSYNEQFF
CDR3 DNA: TGTGCCAGCAGCCAAGCTAGCGGCCTCTCCTACAATGAGCAGTTCTTC
clone size: -
V gene: TRBV4-2
D gene: TRBD2
J gene: TRBJ2-1

CDR3 protein: CAWSFGATNEKLFF
CDR3 DNA: TGTGCCTGGAGTTTTGGAGCAACTAATGAAAAACTGTTTTTT
clone size: -
V gene: TRBV30
D gene: -
J gene: TRBJ1-4

CDR3 protein: CASSLRRGQVNEKLFF
CDR3 DNA: TGTGCCAGCAGCTTGAGGCGGGGGCAAGTGAATGAAAAACTGTTTTTT
clone size: -
V gene: TRBV5-6
D gene: -
J gene: TRBJ1-4

CDR3 protein: CASSSGGPYEQYF
CDR3 DNA: TGTGCCAGCAGCTCGGGGGGTCCCTACGAGCAGTACTTC
clone size: -
V gene: TRBV7-9
D gene: TRBD2
J gene: TRBJ2-7

CDR3 protein: CASSQVTTAEAFF
CDR3 DNA: TGCGCCAGCAGCCAAGTCACGACAGCAGAAGCTTTCTTT
clone size: -
V gene: TRBV4-1
D gene: -
J gene: TRBJ1-1

CDR3 protein: CASSRSGTTYNEQFF
CDR3 DNA: TGTGCCAGCAGTCGTAGCGGGACGACATACAATGAGCAGTTCTTC
clone size: once
V gene: TRBV6-4
D gene: TRBD2
J gene: TRBJ2-1

CDR3 protein: CASYLRGTDTQYF
CDR3 DNA: TGTGCCAGCTATCTTCGGGGGACAGATACGCAGTATTTT
clone size: -
V gene: TRBV6-5
D gene: -
J gene: TRBJ2-3

CDR3 protein: CASSVPDITSGANVLTF
CDR3 DNA: TGTGCCAGCAGCGTACCGGACATCACCTCTGGGGCCAACGTCCTGACTTTC
clone size: -
V gene: TRBV9
D gene: -
J gene: TRBJ2-6

CDR3 protein: CASSHSGIPTNEKLFF
CDR3 DNA: TGCGCCAGCAGCCACTCAGGGATTCCAACTAATGAAAAACTGTTTTTT
clone size: -
V gene: TRBV4-1
D gene: -
J gene: TRBJ1-4

CDR3 protein: CASSTGTGGLNTEAFF
CDR3 DNA: TGTGCCAGCAGCACCGGGACAGGGGGCTTGAACACTGAAGCTTTCTTT
clone size: -
V gene: TRBV7-9
D gene: TRBD1
J gene: TRBJ1-1

CDR3 protein: CSVVWPSFSGNTIYF
CDR3 DNA: TGCAGCGTTGTTTGGCCCTCGTTCTCTGGAAACACCATATATTTT
clone size: -
V gene: TRBV29-1
D gene: -
J gene: TRBJ1-3

CDR3 protein: CASSPRNRGRAFF
CDR3 DNA: TGTGCCAGCAGCCCCCGTAACAGGGGACGAGCTTTCTTT
clone size: -
V gene: TRBV14
D gene: TRBD1
J gene: TRBJ1-1

CDR3 protein: CASSLKDRVSYEQYF
CDR3 DNA: TGTGCCAGCAGCTTAAAGGACAGGGTCTCCTACGAGCAGTACTTC
clone size: -
V gene: TRBV11-2
D gene: TRBD1
J gene: TRBJ2-7

CDR3 protein: CAWVLAGGPHEQFF
CDR3 DNA: TGTGCCTGGGTACTAGCGGGGGGGCCCCATGAGCAGTTCTTC
clone size: -
V gene: TRBV30
D gene: TRBD2
J gene: TRBJ2-1

CDR3 protein: CASSYGQFSGANVLTF
CDR3 DNA: TGTGCCAGCAGTTACGGACAGTTTTCTGGGGCCAACGTCCTGACTTTC
clone size: -
V gene: TRBV6-5
D gene: -
J gene: TRBJ2-6

CDR3 protein: CASSSLSGRYEQYF
CDR3 DNA: TGTGCCAGCAGTTCACTTAGCGGGCGATACGAGCAGTACTTC
clone size: -
V gene: TRBV27
D gene: TRBD2
J gene: TRBJ2-7

CDR3 protein: CASSRVGPDYEQYF
CDR3 DNA: TGTGCCAGCAGCAGGGTGGGGCCCGATTACGAGCAGTACTTC
clone size: once
V gene: TRBV5-6
D gene: -
J gene: TRBJ2-7

CDR3 protein: CASSVAGTAYEQYF
CDR3 DNA: TGTGCCAGCAGCGTAGCTGGGACAGCCTACGAGCAGTACTTC
clone size: -
V gene: TRBV9
D gene: TRBD1
J gene: TRBJ2-7

CDR3 protein: CASSRTGVRETGELFF
CDR3 DNA: TGTGCCAGCAGTAGGACAGGGGTGAGGGAAACCGGGGAGCTGTTTTTT
clone size: -
V gene: TRBV28
D gene: TRBD1
J gene: TRBJ2-2

CDR3 protein: CASSYVSQINTDTQYF
CDR3 DNA: TGTGCCAGCAGCTACGTTTCACAGATAAACACAGATACGCAGTATTTT
clone size: -
V gene: TRBV27
D gene: -
J gene: TRBJ2-3

CDR3 protein: CASSPYPGQPQHF
CDR3 DNA: TGTGCCAGCTCACCTTATCCGGGGCAGCCCCAGCATTTT
clone size: -
V gene: TRBV18
D gene: -
J gene: TRBJ1-5

CDR3 protein: CASTNAPGNPYEQYF
CDR3 DNA: TGTGCCAGCACCAATGCTCCGGGTAATCCCTACGAGCAGTACTTC
clone size: -
V gene: TRBV14
D gene: -
J gene: TRBJ2-7

CDR3 protein: CASSFNNEKLFF
CDR3 DNA: TGTGCCAGCAGCTTTAATAATGAAAAACTGTTTTTT
clone size: -
V gene: TRBV7-9
D gene: -
J gene: TRBJ1-4

CDR3 protein: CASSYPPEETQYF
CDR3 DNA: TGTGCCAGCAGCTACCCCCCGGAGGAGACCCAGTACTTC
clone size: -
V gene: TRBV5-4
D gene: -
J gene: TRBJ2-5

CDR3 protein: CASSLAGGAAEAFF
CDR3 DNA: TGTGCCAGCAGCTTGGCCGGGGGGGCCGCTGAAGCTTTCTTT
clone size: -
V gene: TRBV5-8
D gene: -
J gene: TRBJ1-1

CDR3 protein: CASSLSGSPHYEQYF
CDR3 DNA: TGTGCCAGCAGTTTGAGCGGGAGTCCCCACTACGAGCAGTACTTC
clone size: -
V gene: TRBV6-5
D gene: TRBD2
J gene: TRBJ2-7

CDR3 protein: CAGRDRGGSEQFF
CDR3 DNA: TGTGCCGGCCGGGACAGGGGTGGTAGTGAGCAGTTCTTC
clone size: -
V gene: TRBV2
D gene: TRBD1
J gene: TRBJ2-1

CDR3 protein: CASSQIRGNEQFF
CDR3 DNA: TGTGCCAGCAGCCAGATCCGTGGCAATGAGCAGTTCTTC
clone size: -
V gene: TRBV2
D gene: -
J gene: TRBJ2-1

CDR3 protein: CASKGGQSTYEQYF
CDR3 DNA: TGTGCCAGCAAAGGAGGACAGTCTACCTACGAGCAGTACTTC
clone size: -
V gene: TRBV6-6
D gene: -
J gene: TRBJ2-7

CDR3 protein: CASSYTGAGNTIYF
CDR3 DNA: TGTGCCAGCAGCTATACAGGGGCTGGAAACACCATATATTTT
clone size: -
V gene: TRBV7-9
D gene: TRBD1
J gene: TRBJ1-3

CDR3 protein: CASSLAVNEQFF
CDR3 DNA: TGTGCCAGCAGCCTAGCGGTCAATGAGCAGTTCTTC
clone size: -
V gene: TRBV9
D gene: TRBD2
J gene: TRBJ2-1

CDR3 protein: CASSDRQGSNTGELFF
CDR3 DNA: TGCGCCAGCAGCGATAGACAGGGATCGAACACCGGGGAGCTGTTTTTT
clone size: -
V gene: TRBV5-1
D gene: TRBD1
J gene: TRBJ2-2

CDR3 protein: CASSEGQGLNNEQFF
CDR3 DNA: TGTGCCAGCAGTGAAGGGCAGGGCCTAAACAATGAGCAGTTCTTC
clone size: -
V gene: TRBV25-1
D gene: -
J gene: TRBJ2-1

CDR3 protein: CASSPTSGLGTQYF
CDR3 DNA: TGTGCCAGCAGTCCAACTAGCGGACTAGGGACCCAGTACTTC
clone size: -
V gene: TRBV7-6
D gene: TRBD2
J gene: TRBJ2-5

CDR3 protein: CASSYSGLWYGYTF
CDR3 DNA: TGTGCCAGCAGTTACTCGGGACTATGGTATGGCTACACCTTC
clone size: -
V gene: TRBV6-5
D gene: -
J gene: TRBJ1-2

CDR3 protein: CASHPQGRGNNQPQHF
CDR3 DNA: TGTGCCAGTCATCCGCAAGGGAGGGGCAACAATCAGCCCCAGCATTTT
clone size: -
V gene: TRBV19
D gene: -
J gene: TRBJ1-5

CDR3 protein: CASSQRSVSSTDTQYF
CDR3 DNA: TGCGCCAGCAGCCAACGGAGCGTTTCTAGCACAGATACGCAGTATTTT
clone size: -
V gene: TRBV4-1
D gene: -
J gene: TRBJ2-3

CDR3 protein: CASRTTSGRAFGELFF
CDR3 DNA: TGTGCCAGCAGAACAACTAGCGGGAGGGCCTTCGGGGAGCTGTTTTTT
clone size: -
V gene: TRBV11-2
D gene: TRBD2
J gene: TRBJ2-2

CDR3 protein: CASSHGRAGDRGLLETQYF
CDR3 DNA: TGTGCCAGCAGCCATGGCCGGGCCGGAGACAGGGGGCTACTCGAGACCCAGTACTTC
clone size: -
V gene: TRBV11-3
D gene: TRBD1
J gene: TRBJ2-5

CDR3 protein: CASSSRQGGQPQHF
CDR3 DNA: TGTGCCAGCAGCTCAAGACAGGGGGGACAGCCCCAGCATTTT
clone size: -
V gene: TRBV7-9
D gene: TRBD1
J gene: TRBJ1-5

CDR3 protein: CASSQETDHGNTEAFF
CDR3 DNA: TGTGCCAGCAGCCAAGAAACCGATCACGGGAACACTGAAGCTTTCTTT
clone size: -
V gene: TRBV4-2
D gene: -
J gene: TRBJ1-1

CDR3 protein: CASSFPGGKEQFF
CDR3 DNA: TGTGCCAGCAGTTTCCCGGGGGGGAAAGAGCAGTTCTTC
clone size: -
V gene: TRBV6-5
D gene: TRBD2
J gene: TRBJ2-1